This T cell receptor beta chain was sequenced during a study of CXCR3-negative and CXCR3-positive naive CD8 T cells. The CDR3 consists of 17 residues. Germline CDR1 and CDR2: DFQATT and SNEGSKA (reference sequence). Concerning this clonotype itself: Its antigen is as yet unknown.

The sorting of each CD8+ T cell subset was done in triplicate, at 300,000 cells each. General observations from the study: For CXCR3-positive naive cells, TRB CDR3s were more hydrophobic than those of CXCR3-negative naive cells. Naive cells that were CXCR3-negative or CXCR3-positive used TRBV-TRBJ genes alike, while memory cells diverged.

5' RACE that incorporated UMI labels was used to prepare the TRB cDNA libraries. One entry per CDR3 protein, without DNA, is what TCRdb gives after re-calling the 5' RACE reads. The table lists 150,000 or so distinct CDR3 sequences. The clonotype was recovered from a human donor in good health. Some clones in this sample may be carry-over from other donors' samples. V usage is TRBV20-1 and J usage is TRBJ2-1. Sequences were obtained from naive CXCR3- CD8+ T cells from blood. Subset here: CD45RO-CCR7+CD27+CD95- naive CD8+ T cells lacking CXCR3 (TNR3-). CDR3 protein: CSARDASGGISYNEQFF.